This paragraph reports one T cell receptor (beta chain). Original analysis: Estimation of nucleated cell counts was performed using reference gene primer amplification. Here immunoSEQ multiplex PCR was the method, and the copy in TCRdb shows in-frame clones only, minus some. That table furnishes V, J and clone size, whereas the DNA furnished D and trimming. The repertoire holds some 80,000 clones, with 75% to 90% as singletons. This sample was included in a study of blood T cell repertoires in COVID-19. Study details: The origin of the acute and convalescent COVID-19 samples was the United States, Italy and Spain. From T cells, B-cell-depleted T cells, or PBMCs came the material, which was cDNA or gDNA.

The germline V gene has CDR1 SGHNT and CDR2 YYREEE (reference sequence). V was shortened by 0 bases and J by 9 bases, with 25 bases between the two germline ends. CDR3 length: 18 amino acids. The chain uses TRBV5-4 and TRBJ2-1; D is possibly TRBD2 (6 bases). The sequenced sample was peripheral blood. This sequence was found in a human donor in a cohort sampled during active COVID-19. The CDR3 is CASSLGDLKRVEGIEQFF. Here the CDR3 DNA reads TGTGCCAGCAGCTTGGGAGATCTTAAGCGGGTGGAGGGAATTGAGCAGTTCTTC.